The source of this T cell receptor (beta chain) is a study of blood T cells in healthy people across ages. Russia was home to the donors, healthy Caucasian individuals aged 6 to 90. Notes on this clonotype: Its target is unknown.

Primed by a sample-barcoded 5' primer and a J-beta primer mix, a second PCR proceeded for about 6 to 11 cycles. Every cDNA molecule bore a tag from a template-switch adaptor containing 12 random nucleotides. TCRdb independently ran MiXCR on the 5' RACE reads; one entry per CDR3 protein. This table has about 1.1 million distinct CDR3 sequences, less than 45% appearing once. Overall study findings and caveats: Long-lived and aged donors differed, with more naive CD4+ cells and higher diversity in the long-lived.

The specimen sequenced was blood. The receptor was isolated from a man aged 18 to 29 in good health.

The CDR3 bases are TGTGCCAGCAGCGTAGAATTCACCGGGAACACTGAAGCTTTCTTT. As protein: CASSVEFTGNTEAFF. V usage is TRBV9 and J usage is TRBJ1-1; D unclear. V lost 0 bases to trimming and J lost 1 base, with 10 bases between them. The CDR3 has 15 residues. From germline, CDR1 is SGDLS and CDR2 YYNGEE.